The 9 T cell receptor beta chains below were found in one sample sequenced in a study of OX40 agonist ivuxolimab in advanced cancers. The assay was immunoSEQ multiplex PCR, and TCRdb's table has in-frame clones only and misses some. The sample holds around 110,000 clones, 93% seen once. The sample consisted of CD4+ or CD8+ T cells sorted from blood, taken in a trial of the OX40 agonist ivuxolimab. Receptors originate from an adult with an advanced solid tumor such as melanoma, head and neck, liver or kidney cancer.

The chain combines TRBV6-1 with TRBJ2-7; 7 bases match TRBD1. J lost 1 base, V lost 2 bases, and 5 bases had no gene match. Germline V gene sequence: CDR1 MNHNS, CDR2 SASEGT. CDR3 size: 15 residues. The CDR3 region is CASSESQGVSYEQYF. In DNA form, the CDR3 reads TGTGCCAGCAGTGAAAGTCAGGGGGTTTCCTACGAGCAGTACTTC.

This clone was observed a single time. This rearrangement joins TRBV7-2 to TRBJ2-3; 7 positions match TRBD2. This CDR3 comprises 14 residues. Trimming took 5 bases from V and 0 from J; bases not matched to a gene: 2. Germline CDR1 is SGHTA and CDR2 is FQGNSA. The chain's CDR3 is CASSAGESTDTQYF. CDR3 bases: TGTGCCAGCAGCGCGGGGGAGAGCACAGATACGCAGTATTTT.

This chain links TRBV28 with TRBJ2-7; 7 nucleotides line up with TRBD1. Per germline, CDR1 MDHEN and CDR2 SYDVKM. This CDR3 contains 15 residues. Trimming removed 6 bases from V and 3 bases from J; junction bases left unmatched: 11. The CDR3 nucleotides read TGTGCCAGCAGCAAACCGGGACAGATTGTCTACGAGCAGTACTTC. It specifies CASSKPGQIVYEQYF.

V gene TRBV28 combines with J gene TRBJ2-1; 15 bases align to TRBD2. The V segment lost 4 bases and the J segment 9 bases; nucleotides outside the gene matches: 10. The CDR3 spans 17 residues. Germline loops: CDR1 MDHEN, CDR2 SYDVKM. The CDR3 DNA follows: TGTGCCAGCAGTTCACCGGGACTAGCGGGAGGAGTGGGTGAGCAGTTCTTC. Protein: CASSSPGLAGGVGEQFF.

V and J are TRBV29-1 and TRBJ2-3, with TRBD1 matching over 9 bases. The CDR3 extends over 14 amino acids. The V segment lost 4 bases and the J segment 1 base; nucleotides outside the gene matches: 3. Germline CDR1 reads SQVTM; CDR2 reads ANQGSEA. The CDR3 bases are TGCAGCGTTGTCCGGACAGGGGGCACAGATACGCAGTATTTT. The encoded protein is CSVVRTGGTDTQYF.

V is TRBV5-1 and J is TRBJ1-1; tentative D call: TRBD1 (5 bases). Germline CDR1 SGHRS, CDR2 YFSETQ. CDR3 size: 13 residues. The V gene lost 0 bases and the J gene lost 4 bases, with 7 bases spanning the gap. CDR3 residues: CASSLGRGTEAFF. CDR3 sequence (DNA): TGCGCCAGCAGCTTGGGTAGGGGCACTGAAGCTTTCTTT.

J is TRBJ2-3 and V is TRBV7-2, with TRBD2 matching over 14 bases. This CDR3 has 16 amino acids. Losses at the gene ends were 5 bases for V and 6 bases for J; bases not matched to a gene: 7. Germline assignment: CDR1 SGHTA and CDR2 FQGNSA. The CDR3 nucleotides read TGTGCCAGCAGCAAGACTAGCGGGAGGGCCGGTGATACGCAGTATTTT. Residues: CASSKTSGRAGDTQYF.

The chain combines TRBV28 with TRBJ2-5; 7 bases agree with TRBD2. V gave up 2 bases and J gave up 5 bases; unmatched junction bases: 5. Per the germline V gene, CDR1 is MDHEN and CDR2 is SYDVKM. CDR3 length: 14 amino acids. The CDR3 spells CASSLRLARETQYF. CDR3 in DNA: TGTGCCAGCAGTTTAAGACTAGCTAGGGAGACCCAGTACTTC.

The chain employs TRBV9 and TRBJ2-5; D unresolved. Germline CDR1 is SGDLS and CDR2 is YYNGEE. Trimming shortened V by 3 bases and J by 1 base, and 16 bases separated the two germline ends. The CDR3 loop spans 16 amino acids. CDR3 coding DNA: TGTGCCAGCAGCGAATCCTTACAAGGGTCCCAAGAGACCCAGTACTTC. Residues: CASSESLQGSQETQYF. The full variable domain, its missing parts supplied by reference TRBV9 and TRBJ2-5, is DSGVTQTPKHLITATGQRVTLRCSPRSGDLSVYWYQQSLDQGLQFLIQYYNGEERAKGNILERFSAQQFPDLHSELNLSSLELGDSALYFCASSESLQGSQETQYFGPGTRLLVL.